The 3 T cell receptor beta chains reported below all come from one sample, sequenced in a study of cytomegalovirus exposure and HLA in healthy donors. PCR primers comprised 60 Vbeta and 13 Jbeta primers. TCRdb's table, derived via immunoSEQ multiplex PCR, lists solely in-frame clones and lacks some. The repertoire holds approximately 200,000 clones, 65% to 80% seen once, with 4.4% in the top ten. The source material was PBMCs. The source is a woman aged 25 to 39 in good health and CMV-seropositive.

J is TRBJ2-7 and V is TRBV5-4; 8 nucleotides line up with TRBD2. Looked up from germline, CDR1 is SGHNT and CDR2 is YYREEE (reference sequence). The V and J ends lost 4 bases and 2 bases, in that order; junction bases with no gene match: 11. The CDR3 covers 16 residues. The DNA for the CDR3 is TGTGCCAGCAGCAGTGCCGGCGGGACTAGAACCTACGAGCAGTACTTC. Protein sequence: CASSSAGGTRTYEQYF.

The gene calls are TRBV7-6 and TRBJ2-7, with D possibly being TRBD2 (7 bases). The germline V and J ends were trimmed by 5 bases and 2 bases, with 25 bases remaining between them. This CDR3 spans 18 amino acids. Germline CDR1 reads SGHVS; CDR2 reads FNYEAQ. CDR3 protein: CASSPIMGRGGGAYEQYF. The CDR3 nucleotides read TGTGCCAGCAGCCCTATTATGGGGCGTGGGGGGGGCGCCTACGAGCAGTACTTC. Using reference TRBV7-6 and TRBJ2-7 for the parts outside the CDR3, the full variable domain is GAGVSQSPRYKVTKRGQDVALRCDPISGHVSLYWYRQALGQGPEFLTYFNYEAQQDKSGLPNDRFSAERPEGSISTLTIQRTEQRDSAMYRCASSPIMGRGGGAYEQYFGPGTRLTVT.

This chain links TRBV6-1 with TRBJ2-1; TRBD2 matches at 8 bases. Germline CDR1 is MNHNS and CDR2 is SASEGT. V was pared by 10 bases and J by 7 bases, with 15 bases of the junction left unmatched. The length of the CDR3 is 15 residues. CDR3 sequence reads: CATNRAGTSWNEQFF. DNA for the CDR3: TGTGCCACCAACCGAGCCGGGACTAGTTGGAATGAGCAGTTCTTC.